This T cell receptor beta chain emerged from a study of blood T cell repertoires in COVID-19. Study in general: Spain, Italy and the United States supplied samples that represented acute and convalescent COVID-19. PBMCs, B-cell-depleted T cells, or T cells provided the cDNA or gDNA that made up the material.

In the original processing: Reference gene primer amplification gave nucleated cell count estimates. Sequencing used immunoSEQ multiplex PCR; TCRdb keeps in-frame clones, though not all of them. That table furnishes V, J and clone size, whereas the DNA furnished D and trimming. The sample has around 180,000 clones, 60% to 85% seen once; the top ten hold roughly 17%. The germline gives CDR1 SEHNR, CDR2 FQNEAQ (reference sequence). There are 16 residues in the CDR3. The junction had 9 bases not matched to a gene; V was cut back by 5 bases and J by 3 bases. The rearrangement uses TRBV7-9 and TRBJ2-1; 8 bases are a match to TRBD1. The source of this sequence is a man between 60 and 70 years old with active or convalescent COVID-19. The sequenced material came from peripheral blood. CDR3 sequence: CASSLPWTGSYNEQFF. CDR3 in DNA: TGTGCCAGCAGCCTACCCTGGACAGGGAGCTACAATGAGCAGTTCTTC. The full variable domain, its missing parts supplied by reference TRBV7-9 and TRBJ2-1, is DTGVSQNPRHKITKRGQNVTFRCDPISEHNRLYWYRQTLGQGPEFLTYFQNEAQLEKSRLLSDRFSAERPKGSFSTLEIQRTEQGDSAMYLCASSLPWTGSYNEQFFGPGTRLTVL.